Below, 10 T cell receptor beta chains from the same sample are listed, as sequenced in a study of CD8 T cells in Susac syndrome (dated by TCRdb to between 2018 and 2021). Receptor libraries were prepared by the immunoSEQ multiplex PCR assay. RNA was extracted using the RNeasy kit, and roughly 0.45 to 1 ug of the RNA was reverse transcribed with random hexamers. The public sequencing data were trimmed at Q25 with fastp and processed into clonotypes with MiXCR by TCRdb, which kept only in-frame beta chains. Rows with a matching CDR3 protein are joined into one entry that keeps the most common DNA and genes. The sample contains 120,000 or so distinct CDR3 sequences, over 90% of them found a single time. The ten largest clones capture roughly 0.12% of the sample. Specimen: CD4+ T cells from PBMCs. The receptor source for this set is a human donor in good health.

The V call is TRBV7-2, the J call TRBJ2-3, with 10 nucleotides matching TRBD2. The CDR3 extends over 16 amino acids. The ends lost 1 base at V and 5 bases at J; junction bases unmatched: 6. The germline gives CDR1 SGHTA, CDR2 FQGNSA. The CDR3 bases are TGTGCCAGCAGCTTAGAGCCAGCGGGGGGGGGAGATACGCAGTATTTT. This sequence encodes CASSLEPAGGGDTQYF.

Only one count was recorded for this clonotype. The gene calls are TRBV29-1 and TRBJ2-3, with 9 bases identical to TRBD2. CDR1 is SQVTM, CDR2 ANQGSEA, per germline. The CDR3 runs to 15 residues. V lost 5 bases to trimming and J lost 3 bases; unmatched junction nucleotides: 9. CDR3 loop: CSVTGTSQATDTQYF. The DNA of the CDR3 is TGCAGCGTTACCGGGACTAGCCAGGCTACAGATACGCAGTATTTT.

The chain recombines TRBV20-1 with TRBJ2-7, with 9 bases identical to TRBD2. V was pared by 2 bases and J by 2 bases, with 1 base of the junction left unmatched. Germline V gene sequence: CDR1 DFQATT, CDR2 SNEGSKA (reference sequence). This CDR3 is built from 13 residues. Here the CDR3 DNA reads TGCAGTGCTAGACTAGCGGGAACCTACGAGCAGTACTTC. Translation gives CSARLAGTYEQYF.

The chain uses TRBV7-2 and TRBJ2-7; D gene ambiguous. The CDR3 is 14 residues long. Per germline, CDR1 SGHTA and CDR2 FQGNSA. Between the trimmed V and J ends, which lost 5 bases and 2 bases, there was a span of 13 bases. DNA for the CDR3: TGTGCCAGCAGCCGGCAAGGAAGGACCTACGAGCAGTACTTC. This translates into CASSRQGRTYEQYF.

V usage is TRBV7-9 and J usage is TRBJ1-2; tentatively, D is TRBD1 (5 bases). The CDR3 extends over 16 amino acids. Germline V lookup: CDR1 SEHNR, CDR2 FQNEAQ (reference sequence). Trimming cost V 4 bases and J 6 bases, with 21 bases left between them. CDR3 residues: CASSSKRREGMDGYTF. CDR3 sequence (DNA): TGTGCCAGCAGCTCTAAACGACGCGAGGGGATGGATGGCTACACCTTC.

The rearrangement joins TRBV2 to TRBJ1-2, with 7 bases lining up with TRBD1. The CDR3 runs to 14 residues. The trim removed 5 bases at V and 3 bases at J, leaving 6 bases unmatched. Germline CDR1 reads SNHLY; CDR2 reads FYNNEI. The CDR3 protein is CASSPDREDYGYTF. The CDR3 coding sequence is TGTGCCAGCAGTCCCGACAGGGAGGACTATGGCTACACCTTC.

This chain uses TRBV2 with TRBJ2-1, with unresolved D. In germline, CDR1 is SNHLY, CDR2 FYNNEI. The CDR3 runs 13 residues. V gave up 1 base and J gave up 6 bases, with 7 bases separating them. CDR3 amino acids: CASSEETFNEQFF. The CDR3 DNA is TGTGCCAGCAGTGAAGAGACTTTCAATGAGCAGTTCTTC.

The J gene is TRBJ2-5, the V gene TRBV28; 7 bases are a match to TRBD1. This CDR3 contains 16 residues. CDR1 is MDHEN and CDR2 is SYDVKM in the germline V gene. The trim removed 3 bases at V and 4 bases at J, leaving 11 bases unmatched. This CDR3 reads CASSFALFTGAETQYF. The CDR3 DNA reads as TGTGCCAGCAGTTTTGCCCTCTTCACAGGGGCAGAGACCCAGTACTTC.

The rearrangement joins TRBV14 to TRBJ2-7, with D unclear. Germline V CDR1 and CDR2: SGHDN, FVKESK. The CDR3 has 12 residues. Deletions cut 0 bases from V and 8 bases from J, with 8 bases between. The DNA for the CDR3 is TGTGCCAGCAGCCAAGAACGGATTAAGCAGTACTTC. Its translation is CASSQERIKQYF.

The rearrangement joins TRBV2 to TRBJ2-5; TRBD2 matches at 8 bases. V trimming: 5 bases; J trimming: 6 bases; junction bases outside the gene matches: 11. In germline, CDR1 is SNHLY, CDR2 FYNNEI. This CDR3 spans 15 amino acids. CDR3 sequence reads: CASSSGLVIGQTQYF. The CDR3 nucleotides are TGTGCCAGCAGTTCGGGACTAGTCATCGGACAGACCCAGTACTTC.